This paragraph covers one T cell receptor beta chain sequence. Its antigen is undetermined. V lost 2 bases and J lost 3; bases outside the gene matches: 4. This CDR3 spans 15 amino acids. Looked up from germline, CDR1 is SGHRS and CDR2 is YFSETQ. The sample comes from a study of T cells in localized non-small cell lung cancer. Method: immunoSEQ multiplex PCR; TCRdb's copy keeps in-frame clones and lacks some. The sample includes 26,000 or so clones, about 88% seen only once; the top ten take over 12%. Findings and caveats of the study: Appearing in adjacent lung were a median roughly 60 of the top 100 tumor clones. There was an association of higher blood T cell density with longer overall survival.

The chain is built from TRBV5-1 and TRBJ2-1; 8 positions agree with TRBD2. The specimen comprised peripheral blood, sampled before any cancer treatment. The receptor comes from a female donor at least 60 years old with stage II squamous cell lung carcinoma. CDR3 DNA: TGCGCCAGCAGCTTTAGCGGGGCGGACTACAATGAGCAGTTCTTC. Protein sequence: CASSFSGADYNEQFF.